These T cell receptor beta chains were read from a single sample in a study of TIL therapy for anti-PD-1-resistant metastatic lung cancer. Using immunoSEQ multiplex PCR, the repertoire was profiled, and TCRdb retains in-frame clones only, with some absent. The sample yields more than 55,000 clones, approximately 80% seen once. The sequencing used blood, collected at baseline. These receptors originate from a person aged 25 to 85 with non-small cell lung cancer. Each CDR3 is given with its conserved first and last residue. The D gene is left open where the match is weak. Expanded clones are given a class, and other clones once, few, many or no size at all.

D gene: TRBD2; CDR3 length: 17; J gene: TRBJ2-3; V gene: TRBV7-2; clone size: NA; CDR3 protein: CASSLGRGGSLTDTQYF; CDR3 DNA: TGTGCCAGCAGCTTGGGGCGGGGAGGGAGTCTCACAGATACGCAGTATTTT
D gene: NA; CDR3 length: 14; J gene: TRBJ1-5; V gene: TRBV18; clone size: once; CDR3 protein: CASSPGGADQPQHF; CDR3 DNA: TGTGCCAGCTCACCTGGGGGTGCGGATCAGCCCCAGCATTTT
D gene: NA; CDR3 length: 14; J gene: TRBJ2-3; V gene: TRBV28; clone size: NA; CDR3 protein: CASSYRGGRDTQYF; CDR3 DNA: TGTGCCAGCAGTTACAGGGGCGGGAGGGATACGCAGTATTTT
D gene: TRBD1; CDR3 length: 15; J gene: TRBJ2-1; V gene: TRBV9; clone size: NA; CDR3 protein: CASSLGQGGINEQFF; CDR3 DNA: TGTGCCAGCAGCCTCGGACAGGGGGGAATCAATGAGCAGTTCTTC
D gene: NA; CDR3 length: 13; J gene: TRBJ2-5; V gene: TRBV5-1; clone size: NA; CDR3 protein: CASSLLAQETQYF; CDR3 DNA: TGCGCCAGCAGCTTACTAGCTCAAGAGACCCAGTACTTC
D gene: TRBD1; CDR3 length: 14; J gene: TRBJ2-7; V gene: TRBV7-8; clone size: few; CDR3 protein: CASSEYRGSYEQYF; CDR3 DNA: TGTGCCAGCAGCGAGTACAGGGGTTCCTACGAGCAGTACTTC
D gene: NA; CDR3 length: 13; J gene: TRBJ2-6; V gene: TRBV2; clone size: NA; CDR3 protein: CATLRVGANVLTF; CDR3 DNA: TGTGCCACCCTAAGGGTCGGGGCCAACGTCCTGACTTTC
D gene: TRBD2; CDR3 length: 17; J gene: TRBJ2-7; V gene: TRBV9; clone size: NA; CDR3 protein: CASSGVAGGLESYEQYF; CDR3 DNA: TGTGCCAGCAGCGGAGTAGCGGGGGGCTTGGAGTCCTACGAGCAGTACTTC
D gene: NA; CDR3 length: 11; J gene: TRBJ2-1; V gene: TRBV20-1; clone size: NA; CDR3 protein: CSAIEFNEQFF; CDR3 DNA: TGCAGTGCTATAGAGTTCAATGAGCAGTTCTTC
D gene: TRBD1; CDR3 length: 15; J gene: TRBJ2-7; V gene: TRBV5-1; clone size: NA; CDR3 protein: CASSSSGQGYYEQYF; CDR3 DNA: TGCGCCAGCAGCTCCTCCGGACAGGGATACTACGAGCAGTACTTC
D gene: NA; CDR3 length: 14; J gene: TRBJ2-5; V gene: TRBV3-1/TRBV3-2; clone size: NA; CDR3 protein: CASSLHQGQETQYF; CDR3 DNA: TGTGCCAGCAGCCTCCATCAGGGTCAAGAGACCCAGTACTTC
D gene: NA; CDR3 length: 15; J gene: TRBJ2-7; V gene: TRBV4-2; clone size: NA; CDR3 protein: CASSQRGDSKYEQYF; CDR3 DNA: TGTGCCAGCAGCCAGAGAGGGGACTCCAAGTACGAGCAGTACTTC
D gene: NA; CDR3 length: 13; J gene: TRBJ1-6; V gene: TRBV27; clone size: NA; CDR3 protein: CASSPLRESPLHF; CDR3 DNA: TGTGCCAGCAGTCCCCTGAGGGAATCACCCCTCCACTTT
D gene: NA; CDR3 length: 15; J gene: TRBJ1-2; V gene: TRBV4-3; clone size: once; CDR3 protein: CASSQGGGQYSGYTF; CDR3 DNA: TGCGCCAGCAGCCAAGGGGGGGGCCAGTACAGTGGCTACACCTTC
D gene: TRBD2; CDR3 length: 15; J gene: TRBJ2-1; V gene: TRBV5-8; clone size: NA; CDR3 protein: CASSLGTSPWNEQFF; CDR3 DNA: TGTGCCAGCAGCTTGGGGACTAGCCCCTGGAATGAGCAGTTCTTC
D gene: NA; CDR3 length: 16; J gene: TRBJ1-5; V gene: TRBV28; clone size: NA; CDR3 protein: CASSRWDLRSNQPQHF; CDR3 DNA: TGTGCCAGCAGTCGATGGGACCTCCGGAGCAATCAGCCCCAGCATTTT
D gene: NA; CDR3 length: 16; J gene: TRBJ1-6; V gene: TRBV3-1/TRBV3-2; clone size: NA; CDR3 protein: CASSPLLYSYNSPLHF; CDR3 DNA: TGTGCCAGCAGCCCCCTCCTGTACTCCTATAATTCACCCCTCCACTTT
D gene: NA; CDR3 length: 15; J gene: TRBJ2-1; V gene: TRBV24-1; clone size: NA; CDR3 protein: CATTGTFRDYNEQFF; CDR3 DNA: TGTGCCACCACAGGGACTTTCAGAGACTACAATGAGCAGTTCTTC
D gene: NA; CDR3 length: 13; J gene: TRBJ2-2; V gene: TRBV28; clone size: once; CDR3 protein: CASSVSLTGELFF; CDR3 DNA: TGTGCCAGCAGTGTCTCCCTCACCGGGGAGCTGTTTTTT
D gene: NA; CDR3 length: 16; J gene: TRBJ1-3; V gene: TRBV7-9; clone size: few; CDR3 protein: CASSHLEGSGGNTIYF; CDR3 DNA: TGTGCCAGCAGCCACTTGGAGGGGTCTGGGGGAAACACCATATATTTT
D gene: TRBD2; CDR3 length: 16; J gene: TRBJ2-5; V gene: TRBV5-1; clone size: NA; CDR3 protein: CASSLGGGGAQETQYF; CDR3 DNA: TGCGCCAGCAGCTTGGGGGGCGGGGGGGCGCAAGAGACCCAGTACTTC
D gene: NA; CDR3 length: 14; J gene: TRBJ1-3; V gene: TRBV19; clone size: NA; CDR3 protein: CASRDNLSGNTIYF; CDR3 DNA: TGTGCCAGCAGGGACAACCTTTCTGGAAACACCATATATTTT